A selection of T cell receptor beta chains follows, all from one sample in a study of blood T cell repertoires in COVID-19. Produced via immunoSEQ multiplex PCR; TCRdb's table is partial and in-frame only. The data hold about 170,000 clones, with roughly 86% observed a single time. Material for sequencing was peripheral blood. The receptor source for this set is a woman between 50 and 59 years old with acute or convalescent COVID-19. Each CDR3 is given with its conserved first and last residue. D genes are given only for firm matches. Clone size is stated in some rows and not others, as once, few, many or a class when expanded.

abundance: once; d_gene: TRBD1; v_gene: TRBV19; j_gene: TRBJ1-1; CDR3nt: TGTGCCAGTAGTGGACAGGAACCACTTGAAGCTTTCTTT; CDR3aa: CASSGQEPLEAFF
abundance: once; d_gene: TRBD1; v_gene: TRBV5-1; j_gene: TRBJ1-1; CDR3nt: TGCGCCAGCAGCTTGGGGGGACAGCTGAACACTGAAGCTTTCTTT; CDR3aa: CASSLGGQLNTEAFF
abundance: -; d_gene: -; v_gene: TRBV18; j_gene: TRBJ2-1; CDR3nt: TGTGCCAGCTCCCCTTTACAGGGAAACTACAATGAGCAGTTCTTC; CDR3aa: CASSPLQGNYNEQFF
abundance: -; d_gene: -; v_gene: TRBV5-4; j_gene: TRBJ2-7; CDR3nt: TGTGCCAGCAGCTTTAGTATCGGGATTGATCCCTACGAGCAGTACTTC; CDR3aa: CASSFSIGIDPYEQYF
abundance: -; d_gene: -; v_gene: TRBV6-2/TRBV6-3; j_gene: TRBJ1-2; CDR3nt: TGTGCCAGCAGTTACTCGTTAAGGGGCGATCCTAACTATGGCTACACCTTC; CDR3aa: CASSYSLRGDPNYGYTF
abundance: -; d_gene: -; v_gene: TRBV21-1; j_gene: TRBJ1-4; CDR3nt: TGTGCCAGCAGCAAAGTTTCAGGGGACAGGGGGCTTGGGGAGGGTGAAAAACTGTTTTTT; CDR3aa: CASSKVSGDRGLGEGEKLFF
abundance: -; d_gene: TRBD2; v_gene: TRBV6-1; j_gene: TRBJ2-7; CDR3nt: TGTGCCAGCAGTGATCCCCTTCTGACTAGCGGGAGCTACGAGCAGTACTTC; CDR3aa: CASSDPLLTSGSYEQYF
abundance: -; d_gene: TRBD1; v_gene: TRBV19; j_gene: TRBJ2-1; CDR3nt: TGTGCCAGTAGTGCTGGGACAGGCGTCGATGAGCAGTTCTTC; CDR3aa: CASSAGTGVDEQFF
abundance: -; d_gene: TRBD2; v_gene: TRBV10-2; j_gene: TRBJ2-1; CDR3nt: TGCGCCAGCAGTGAAGGACTAGCGGGGGCTAAGCAGTTCTTC; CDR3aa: CASSEGLAGAKQFF
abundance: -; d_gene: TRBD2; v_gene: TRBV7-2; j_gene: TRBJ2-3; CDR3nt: TGTGCCAGCAGCTTAGGGACTAGCGGGGGGGCTTTTCCAGATACGCAGTATTTT; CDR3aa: CASSLGTSGGAFPDTQYF
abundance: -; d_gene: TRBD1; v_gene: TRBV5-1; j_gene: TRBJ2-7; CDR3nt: TGCGCCAGCAGCCCGGACAGGGCCGACGAGCAGTACTTC; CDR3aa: CASSPDRADEQYF
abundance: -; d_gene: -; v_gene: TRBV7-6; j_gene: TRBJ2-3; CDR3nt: TGTGCCAGCAGCCCTACGAGTGACACAGATACGCAGTATTTT; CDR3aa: CASSPTSDTDTQYF
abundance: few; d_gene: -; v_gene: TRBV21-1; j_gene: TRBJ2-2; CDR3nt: TGTGCCAGCAGCAAAGCGTTCGGGAGCGGGAGGAAACACACCGGGGAGCTGTTTTTT; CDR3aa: CASSKAFGSGRKHTGELFF
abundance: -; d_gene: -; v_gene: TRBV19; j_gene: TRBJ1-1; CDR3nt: TGTGCCAGTGGAGGGGCCCAGGGATGGAACACTGAAGCTTTCTTT; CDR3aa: CASGGAQGWNTEAFF
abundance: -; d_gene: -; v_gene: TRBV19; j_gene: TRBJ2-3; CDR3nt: TGTGCCAGTAGTATCGGGGAACCAGATACGCAGTATTTT; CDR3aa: CASSIGEPDTQYF
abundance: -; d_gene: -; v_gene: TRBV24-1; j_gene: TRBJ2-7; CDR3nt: TGTGCCACCAGCGACACTTGGGCTAACGAGCAGTACTTC; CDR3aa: CATSDTWANEQYF
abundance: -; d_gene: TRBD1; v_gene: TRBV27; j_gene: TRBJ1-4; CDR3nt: TGTGCCAGCAGTGCGTCAGGGGGCGGTTTTGGAAAACTGTTTTTT; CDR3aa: CASSASGGGFGKLFF
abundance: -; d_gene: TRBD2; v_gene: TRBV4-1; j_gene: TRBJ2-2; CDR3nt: TGCGCCAGCAGCCAAGGACCTAGCGGGGGGAACACCGGGGAGCTGTTTTTT; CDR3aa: CASSQGPSGGNTGELFF
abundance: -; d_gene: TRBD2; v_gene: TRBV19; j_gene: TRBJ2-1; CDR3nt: TGTGCCAGTAGTATAGCCGCGGGAGGGCCCACTGAGCAGTTCTTC; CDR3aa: CASSIAAGGPTEQFF
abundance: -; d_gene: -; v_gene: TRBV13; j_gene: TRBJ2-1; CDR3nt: TGTGCCAGCAGCTGGGGGGGGCAGCCCTCCTACAATGAGCAGTTCTTC; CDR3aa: CASSWGGQPSYNEQFF
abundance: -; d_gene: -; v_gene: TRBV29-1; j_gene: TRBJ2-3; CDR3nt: TGCAGCGTAGTATTCGGGACAGATACGCAGTATTTT; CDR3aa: CSVVFGTDTQYF
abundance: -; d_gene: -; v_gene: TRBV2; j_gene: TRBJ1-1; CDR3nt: TGTGCCAGCAGTGAAGATGCGACAGAAGCTTTCTTT; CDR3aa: CASSEDATEAFF
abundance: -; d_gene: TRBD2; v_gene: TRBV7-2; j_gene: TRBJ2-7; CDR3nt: TGTGCCAGCAGCTTAAGGACTAGCGGGGGGGGTTACGAGCAGTACTTC; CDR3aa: CASSLRTSGGGYEQYF
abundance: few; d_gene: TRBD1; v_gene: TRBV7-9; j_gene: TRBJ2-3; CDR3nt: TGTGCCAGCAGCTTTCGAACAGGGGGCGCAGATACGCAGTATTTT; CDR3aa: CASSFRTGGADTQYF
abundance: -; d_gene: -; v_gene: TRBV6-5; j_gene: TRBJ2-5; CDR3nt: TGTGCCAGCATGGTAGCGGATCAAGAGACCCAGTACTTC; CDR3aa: CASMVADQETQYF
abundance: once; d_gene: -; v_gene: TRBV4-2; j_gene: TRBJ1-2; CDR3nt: TGTGCCAGCAGCCAAGGCCGGGTCTCCTACACCTTC; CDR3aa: CASSQGRVSYTF
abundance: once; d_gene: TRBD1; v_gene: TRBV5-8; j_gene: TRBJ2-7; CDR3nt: TGTGCCAGCAGCCACCCGGGACAGGGGTTAAACGAGCAGTACTTC; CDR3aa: CASSHPGQGLNEQYF
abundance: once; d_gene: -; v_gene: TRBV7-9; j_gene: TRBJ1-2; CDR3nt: TGTGCCAGCAGCCCACCGAGTTACTATGGCTACACCTTC; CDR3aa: CASSPPSYYGYTF
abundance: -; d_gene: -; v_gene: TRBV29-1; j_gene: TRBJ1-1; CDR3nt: TGCAGCGTTGTAGCGGATTTGAACACTGAAGCTTTCTTT; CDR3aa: CSVVADLNTEAFF
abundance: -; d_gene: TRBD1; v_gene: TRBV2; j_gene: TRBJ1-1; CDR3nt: TGTGCCAGCAGTGGGGACAGGGAATACACTGAAGCTTTCTTT; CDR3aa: CASSGDREYTEAFF
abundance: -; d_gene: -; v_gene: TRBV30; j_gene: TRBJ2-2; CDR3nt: TGTGCCTTCCGGGGGAATTGGGCCGGGGAGCTGTTTTTT; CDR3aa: CAFRGNWAGELFF
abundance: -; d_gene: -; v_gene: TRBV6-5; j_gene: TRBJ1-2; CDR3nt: TGTGCCAGCACCAACCGCGGGGGCGGCTATGGCTACACCTTC; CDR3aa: CASTNRGGGYGYTF
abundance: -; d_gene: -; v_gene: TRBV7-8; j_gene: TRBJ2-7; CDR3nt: TGTGCCAGCAGCTATCTCGGACAGACTTACGAGCAGTACTTC; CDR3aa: CASSYLGQTYEQYF
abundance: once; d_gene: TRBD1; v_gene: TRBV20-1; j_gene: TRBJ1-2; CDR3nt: TGCAGTGCTAGTGAAGGGACAGGGATCTTGTCTTACACCTTC; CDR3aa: CSASEGTGILSYTF
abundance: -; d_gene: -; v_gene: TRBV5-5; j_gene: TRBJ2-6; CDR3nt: TGTGCCAGCAGCTTGGCTTCTACCAACTCTGGGGCCAACGTCCTGACTTTC; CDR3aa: CASSLASTNSGANVLTF
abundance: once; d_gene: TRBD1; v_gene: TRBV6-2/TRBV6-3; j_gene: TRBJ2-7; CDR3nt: TGTGCCAGCAGTTATTACGGACAGGCACGGGACGAGCAGTACTTC; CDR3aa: CASSYYGQARDEQYF